The present TCR beta chain was sequenced within a study of blood T cell repertoires in COVID-19. About the research overall: The origin of the acute and convalescent COVID-19 samples was the United States, Italy and Spain.

Sequencing used immunoSEQ multiplex PCR; TCRdb keeps in-frame clones, though not all of them. This table has about 300,000 clones, around 83% appearing once. This sequence was found in a woman aged 50 to 60 with acute or convalescent COVID-19. Specimen: peripheral blood.

CDR3 residues: CASSLDLLSSYNSPLHF. The CDR3 nucleotides read TGTGCCAGCAGCTTAGATCTATTGAGCTCCTATAATTCACCCCTCCACTTT. The chain employs TRBV5-5 and TRBJ1-6; D is undetermined. In germline, CDR1 is SGHKS, CDR2 YYEKEE (reference sequence). The CDR3 consists of 17 residues. V shed 2 bases and J shed 0 bases, with 12 bases lying between them.